This TCR beta chain was found in a study of T cell responses to AZD1222 COVID-19 vaccine. Germline CDR1 reads SNHLY; CDR2 reads FYNNEI. Trimming took off 6 bases at V and 1 base at J, with 10 bases between the two ends. This CDR3 contains 13 residues. The repertoire was sequenced with immunoSEQ multiplex PCR; TCRdb's copy has only in-frame clones and lacks some. The sample contains roughly 260,000 clones, more than 80% of which appear only once. With respect to this clone: Its specificity is unknown.

Findings and caveats of the study: The donor cohort was predominantly white British with a female majority, and clonal diversity may have been underestimated. Vaccine-associated CD4 TCRs ranged over spike, dominating at 160-218 and 743-854. Two AZD1222 doses significantly raised spike-specific TCR breadth and depth over controls.

The material was peripheral blood, obtained on day 0 of AZD1222 vaccination. The chain joins TRBV2 to TRBJ2-7, with a weak D call TRBD2 (5 bases). This receptor was taken from an adult in good health. CDR3 sequence: CASREGLSYEQYF. DNA for the CDR3: TGTGCCAGCAGAGAGGGTTTATCCTACGAGCAGTACTTC.